Listed below are T cell receptor beta chains from one sample, sequenced in a study of blood T cell repertoires in COVID-19. Libraries were prepared by immunoSEQ multiplex PCR; TCRdb keeps only in-frame clonotypes and omits some of them. The sample includes about 67,000 clones, about nine tenths seen only once; the top ten take roughly 5.6%. The sample was peripheral blood. The source of these receptors is a man aged 45-65 years with active COVID-19. CDR3s leave out the opening cysteine and the closing phenylalanine or tryptophan. A D gene is named only where the DNA matches it firmly. Clone size is given for some rows only: seen once, a few or many times, or a class if the clone is expanded.

TRBD2,TRBV30,TRBJ2-5,once,AWSGAGGLRRETQY
TRBD1,TRBV2,TRBJ1-4,few,ASSQDRASFNEKLF
NA,TRBV7-2,TRBJ1-4,NA,ASSLVAYSEKLF
NA,TRBV12-3/TRBV12-4,TRBJ1-2,NA,ASKSFYGYT
NA,TRBV5-5,TRBJ1-6,NA,ASSYTGNSPLH
NA,TRBV12-3/TRBV12-4,TRBJ1-2,NA,ASSFRAGYGYT
TRBD1,TRBV7-7,TRBJ2-5,NA,ASSRGQPQETQY
NA,TRBV21-1,TRBJ1-2,NA,ASSSEMGGRT
NA,TRBV3-1/TRBV3-2,TRBJ1-1,NA,ASREQGLNTEAF
NA,TRBV6-6,TRBJ1-3,few,ASSWGGTTTGNTIY
NA,TRBV4-1,TRBJ2-7,NA,ASSPPSWGHEQY
NA,TRBV11-2,TRBJ1-2,NA,ASSTNQVNYGYT
NA,TRBV20-1,TRBJ2-1,once,SASQGQKINEQF